Following are 21 T cell receptor beta chains from one sample sequenced in a study of T cells after yellow fever vaccination. TCRdb re-called the 5' RACE reads with MiXCR, one entry per CDR3 protein. The sample contains about 58,000 distinct CDR3 sequences, approximately 5.5% of which appear only once. The specimen was PBMCs, either bulk or a sorted T-cell subset (CD4+, CD8+, memory, or dextramer-sorted; not recorded which), collected on the day of the yellow fever booster vaccination. These receptors all come from a young man who received the YFV17D yellow fever vaccine.

This clonotype has a handful of counts. The chain carries TRBV5-4 and TRBJ1-5, with a possible D match to TRBD1 (5 bases). This CDR3 region has 13 residues. From germline, CDR1 is SGHNT and CDR2 YYREEE (reference sequence). V lost 2 bases and J 9 bases, leaving 12 bases between the germline ends. The CDR3 here is CASSFQVGGPQHF. The CDR3 coding sequence is TGTGCCAGCAGCTTCCAGGTCGGGGGGCCCCAGCATTTT.

The chain couples TRBV5-1 to TRBJ1-2; D is undetermined. This CDR3 region has 15 residues. Germline CDR1 reads SGHRS; CDR2 reads YFSETQ. V was pared by 1 base and J by 0 bases, with 10 bases between. The CDR3: CASSLTDKANYGYTF. The DNA of the CDR3 is TGCGCCAGCAGCTTGACCGACAAGGCTAACTATGGCTACACCTTC. Drawing the rest from reference TRBV5-1 and TRBJ1-2, the complete variable domain is KAGVTQTPRYLIKTRGQQVTLSCSPISGHRSVSWYQQTPGQGLQFLFEYFSETQRNKGNFPGRFSGRQFSNSRSEMNVSTLELGDSALYLCASSLTDKANYGYTFGSGTRLTVV.

Many counts were recorded for this clonotype. This rearrangement joins TRBV4-3 to TRBJ2-7; D unresolved. The V gene's germline CDR1 is LGHNA and CDR2 YSLEER. This CDR3 spans 15 amino acids. V lost 0 bases and J 3 bases, leaving 12 bases between the germline ends. CDR3 region: CASSQEWPPSYEQYV. As DNA, the CDR3 is TGCGCCAGCAGCCAAGAGTGGCCACCCAGCTACGAGCAGTACGTC.

This clonotype has more than one count but fewer than ten. CDR3 DNA sequence: TGTGCCAGCAGCCAAGAGGGGTCCCCTTTCTATGGCTACACCTTC. Encoded protein: CASSQEGSPFYGYTF. V and J are TRBV3-1 and TRBJ1-2; D gene unclear. This CDR3 region has 15 residues. CDR1 is LGHDT, CDR2 YNNKEL, per germline (reference sequence). V lost 0 bases, J lost 4 bases, and 12 bases lay in between.

This clonotype showed up many times. The genes are TRBV12-3 or TRBV12-4 and TRBJ1-3; no firm D call. The CDR3 has 15 amino acids. The V end lost 6 bases, the J end lost 1 base, and 13 bases lay between the germline ends. The DNA for the CDR3 is TGTGCCAGCAGCCAAACCGACCGATCTGGAAACACCATATATTTT. It specifies CASSQTDRSGNTIYF.

The V gene is TRBV18, the J gene TRBJ1-1, with a tentative D call TRBD1 (5 bases). The CDR3 contains 14 residues. V was pared by 6 bases and J by 5 bases, with 16 bases between. CDR1 KGHSH and CDR2 LQKENI come from the germline V gene. CDR3 DNA: TGTGCCAGCTCTATCAGGGAAGGAAGGACTGAAGCTTTCTTT. As protein: CASSIREGRTEAFF.

The chain has TRBV18 and TRBJ2-1, with D perhaps TRBD1 or TRBD2 (6 bases each). Germline V gene sequence: CDR1 KGHSH, CDR2 LQKENI. V dropped 3 bases and J dropped 0 bases, with 18 bases sitting between them. This CDR3 is built from 18 residues. The CDR3 DNA is TGTGCCAGCTCACCGGGGCTAGGGGGGCCTAGCTCCTACAATGAGCAGTTCTTC. Amino acids: CASSPGLGGPSSYNEQFF.

The rearrangement joins TRBV6-1 to TRBJ2-7; D possibly corresponds to TRBD2 (6 bases). CDR3 length: 15 amino acids. Looked up from germline, CDR1 is MNHNS and CDR2 is SASEGT. Trimming shortened V by 2 bases and J by 5 bases, and 16 bases separated the two germline ends. This CDR3 reads CASSEWPGTHNEQYV. The CDR3 region has the DNA TGTGCCAGCAGTGAATGGCCCGGGACTCATAACGAGCAGTACGTC.

The chain is built from TRBV5-1 and TRBJ2-3; 8 nucleotides line up with TRBD1. CDR1 and CDR2 from the germline V gene are SGHRS and YFSETQ. The CDR3 runs to 15 residues. J gave up 6 bases and V 3 bases, and 9 bases lay outside the gene matches. CDR3: CASSSRDRRVDTQYF. The CDR3 DNA reads as TGCGCCAGCAGCTCCCGGGACAGGCGAGTGGATACGCAGTATTTT.

This clonotype was seen ten or more times. The chain employs TRBV5-6 and TRBJ2-3; 10 bases align to TRBD2. The CDR3 runs to 17 residues. The V segment lost 0 bases and the J segment 0 bases; nucleotides outside the gene matches: 4. From germline, CDR1 is SGHDT and CDR2 YYEEEE. The CDR3 DNA reads as TGTGCCAGCAGCTTGGTGGGGACTAGCGCTAGCACAGATACGCAGTATTTT. This encodes CASSLVGTSASTDTQYF.

This chain links TRBV7-9 with TRBJ2-7; TRBD2 is a possible D gene (5 bases). V was shortened by 2 bases and J by 2 bases, with 10 bases between the two germline ends. The CDR3 consists of 14 residues. Per the germline V gene, CDR1 is SEHNR and CDR2 is FQNEAQ (reference sequence). The CDR3 reads CASSLSGNPYEQYV. The CDR3 region has the DNA TGTGCCAGCAGCTTATCCGGGAACCCCTACGAGCAGTACGTC.

This clonotype was recorded many times. The genes are TRBV5-1 and TRBJ1-2; D uncertain. The length of the CDR3 is 13 residues. CDR1 is SGHRS, CDR2 YFSETQ, per germline. Trimming removed 0 bases at V and 7 bases at J, with 10 bases between. CDR3 amino acids: CASSLVVAAGYTF. In nucleotides, the CDR3 is TGCGCCAGCAGCTTGGTCGTAGCGGCTGGCTACACCTTC.

V gene TRBV28 combines with J gene TRBJ1-5, with TRBD1 matching over 7 bases. The CDR3 is 16 amino acids. Germline CDR1 MDHEN, CDR2 SYDVKM. V was pared by 6 bases and J by 0 bases, with 8 bases of the junction left unmatched. The CDR3 region has the DNA TGTGCCAGCAGGGGGGTCAGGGGGTATAGCAATCAGCCCCAGCATTTT. Translation: CASRGVRGYSNQPQHF.

This clonotype was found many times. V usage is TRBV6-2 or TRBV6-3 and J usage is TRBJ2-7; 7 bases are shared with TRBD1. V shed 5 bases, J shed 2 bases, and the junction held 15 bases outside the gene matches. Germline CDR1 reads MNHEY; CDR2 reads SVGEGT. This CDR3 spans 17 amino acids. DNA for the CDR3: TGTGCCAGCAGTCAAACTACGACAGGGTTACGGACCTACGAGCAGTACGTC. This sequence encodes CASSQTTTGLRTYEQYV.

The rearrangement joins TRBV2 to TRBJ1-4; D is ambiguous. The CDR3 length is 15 residues. Trimming cost V 1 base and J 8 bases, with 14 bases left between them. Germline lookup yields CDR1 SNHLY and CDR2 FYNNEI. CDR3 residues: CASSEEVGKGEKLFF. CDR3 sequence (DNA): TGTGCCAGCAGTGAAGAAGTAGGCAAAGGGGAAAAACTGTTTTTT.

In this sample, this clonotype turned up many times. This chain joins TRBV10-3 and TRBJ2-1; 8 bases map to TRBD2. CDR1 ENHRY and CDR2 SYGVKD come from the germline V gene. The CDR3 extends over 14 amino acids. Trimming cost V 1 base and J 8 bases; bases outside gene matches: 4. CDR3 sequence reads: CAISEWLAGDEQFF. The DNA for the CDR3 is TGTGCCATCAGTGAGTGGCTAGCGGGCGATGAGCAGTTCTTC.

In this sample, this clonotype turned up a few times. J is TRBJ2-1 and V is TRBV6-6; 10 positions match TRBD1. Losses at the gene ends were 5 bases for V and 0 bases for J; bases not matched to a gene: 19. Germline lookup yields CDR1 MNHNY and CDR2 SVGAGI (reference sequence). The CDR3 consists of 21 residues. The CDR3 region is CASSNLPGQGPFYSSYNEQFF. The CDR3 coding sequence is TGTGCCAGCAGTAACCTACCGGGACAGGGGCCTTTTTATAGCTCCTACAATGAGCAGTTCTTC.

This clonotype was recorded many times. The CDR3, as DNA: TGCGCCAGCAGCCAAGTGGGAGCTTCTGGAAACACCATATATTTT. Its translation: CASSQVGASGNTIYF. The rearrangement joins TRBV4-1 to TRBJ1-3; no clear D gene. There are 15 residues in the CDR3. Germline-derived CDR1 and CDR2 are MGHRA and YSYEKL. The V gene lost 1 base and the J gene lost 1 base, with 8 bases spanning the gap.

The chain recombines TRBV30 with TRBJ1-6, with unresolved D. Germline V gene data show CDR1 as GTSNPN and CDR2 as SVGIG (reference sequence). This CDR3 is 12 amino acids long. Trimming pared 3 bases from V and 7 bases from J, leaving 7 bases between. The DNA for the CDR3 is TGTGCCTGGAGCCCCCCGAATTCACCCCTCCACTTT. It yields the protein CAWSPPNSPLHF.

This clonotype has a count of ten or more. J is TRBJ2-5 and V is TRBV4-2; 11 bases map to TRBD2. The V and J ends lost 3 bases and 2 bases, in that order; junction bases with no gene match: 2. Germline V gene sequence: CDR1 LGHNA, CDR2 YNFKEQ. The CDR3 totals 15 residues. The CDR3 reads CASSQTSGVQETQYF. The CDR3 DNA reads TGTGCCAGCAGCCAGACTAGCGGGGTTCAAGAGACCCAGTACTTC.

This clonotype was picked up many times. The gene calls are TRBV7-2 and TRBJ2-4; 8 bases fit TRBD2. The CDR3 extends over 18 amino acids. The V gene end was trimmed by 1 base and the J gene end by 4 bases; junction bases not matched to a gene: 12. Germline-derived CDR1 and CDR2 are SGHTA and FQGNSA. The DNA for the CDR3 is TGTGCCAGCAGCTTAGGTGTTCGGGTACTAGCGGAAAAAAACATTCAGTACTTC. Amino acids: CASSLGVRVLAEKNIQYF.